This TCR beta chain comes out of a study of cytomegalovirus exposure and HLA in healthy donors. Study conclusions and caveats: The study flagged about 150 TCR beta chains as cytomegalovirus-associated. With high specificity and sensitivity, the classifier reportedly diagnosed cytomegalovirus status. Subsequent analysis revealed that first-cohort TCR clusters tended to co-occur in the roughly 120 validation repertoires.

This clone appeared many times. Its antigen is still unknown. CDR3 length equals 14 residues. Germline values: CDR1 MGHRA, CDR2 YSYEKL. The V and J ends lost 0 bases and 6 bases respectively, with 11 bases between them. The study drew the donors from its approximately 110-subject validation cohort, separate from the 666-subject first cohort. Here immunoSEQ multiplex PCR was the method, and the copy in TCRdb shows in-frame clones only, minus some. The sample holds 160,000 or so clones, about 88% seen once. The source is a man between 18 and 29 years old in good health and CMV-seronegative. The rearrangement uses TRBV4-1 and TRBJ1-1; D may be TRBD1 (5 bases). Sample: PBMCs. The CDR3 here is CASSQDTGRAEAFF. The CDR3 nucleotides are TGCGCCAGCAGCCAAGATACAGGACGAGCTGAAGCTTTCTTT.